Listed below are T cell receptor beta chains from one sample, sequenced in a study of CXCR3-negative and CXCR3-positive naive CD8 T cells. TCRdb reprocessed the 5' RACE reads and stores each CDR3 protein as one record, lacking DNA. The sample table sets out over 70,000 distinct CDR3 sequences. Sequenced sample: naive CXCR3- CD8+ T cells from blood. The receptors derive from a human donor in good health. Some clones in this sample may be carry-over from other donors' samples. Each CDR3 is given with its conserved first and last residue.

J gene: TRBJ2-7; V gene: TRBV2; CDR3 protein: CASSGVSATDEQYF
J gene: TRBJ2-1; V gene: TRBV11-2; CDR3 protein: CASSLPPRTGGNEQFF
J gene: TRBJ2-1; V gene: TRBV2; CDR3 protein: CASTLGQGGGNEQFF
J gene: TRBJ1-1; V gene: TRBV27; CDR3 protein: CASGGWDTEAFF
J gene: TRBJ2-1; V gene: TRBV29-1; CDR3 protein: CSVARYNEQFF
J gene: TRBJ2-7; V gene: TRBV4-3; CDR3 protein: CASSQDDYREQYF
J gene: TRBJ1-6; V gene: TRBV4-2; CDR3 protein: CASSQVPPQSSYNSPLHF
J gene: TRBJ1-1; V gene: TRBV20-1; CDR3 protein: CSARVVQGGDTEAFF
J gene: TRBJ2-7; V gene: TRBV15; CDR3 protein: CATSRAAALAYEQYF
J gene: TRBJ1-1; V gene: TRBV7-9; CDR3 protein: CASSPLLEAFF
J gene: TRBJ2-7; V gene: TRBV29-1; CDR3 protein: CSVAVNSYEQYF
J gene: TRBJ1-3; V gene: TRBV20-1; CDR3 protein: CSARQLTAGNTIYF
J gene: TRBJ2-7; V gene: TRBV6-2/TRBV6-3; CDR3 protein: CASSYSWGSEQYF
J gene: TRBJ2-1; V gene: TRBV19; CDR3 protein: CASSISAGLASYNEQFF
J gene: TRBJ2-1; V gene: TRBV7-3; CDR3 protein: CASSLTGGPYNEQFF
J gene: TRBJ1-1; V gene: TRBV6-6; CDR3 protein: CASSPGQGITEAFF
J gene: TRBJ2-7; V gene: TRBV7-6; CDR3 protein: CASSSGQGVIYEQYF
J gene: TRBJ1-2; V gene: TRBV12-3/TRBV12-4; CDR3 protein: CASSQTGGGYGYTF
J gene: TRBJ2-2; V gene: TRBV12-3/TRBV12-4; CDR3 protein: CASSMDVGVFF
J gene: TRBJ2-2; V gene: TRBV3-1; CDR3 protein: CASSLLSEGTGELFF
J gene: TRBJ2-2; V gene: TRBV6-5; CDR3 protein: CASSQRTSANTGELFF
J gene: TRBJ2-7; V gene: TRBV6-2/TRBV6-3; CDR3 protein: CASNGQGATASADYEQYF
J gene: TRBJ2-1; V gene: TRBV27; CDR3 protein: CASSLQPPPLAGAGNEQFF
J gene: TRBJ1-4; V gene: TRBV12-3/TRBV12-4; CDR3 protein: CASSSTPGTTNEKLFF
J gene: TRBJ2-3; V gene: TRBV3-1; CDR3 protein: CASSHAHSTDTQYF
J gene: TRBJ2-1; V gene: TRBV11-2; CDR3 protein: CASSLAGASYNEQFF
J gene: TRBJ2-1; V gene: TRBV10-3; CDR3 protein: CAISELEGQFF
J gene: TRBJ1-2; V gene: TRBV14; CDR3 protein: CASSPPGQMGDGYTF
J gene: TRBJ2-7; V gene: TRBV28; CDR3 protein: CASSLIRGAYEQYF
J gene: TRBJ2-2; V gene: TRBV6-2/TRBV6-3; CDR3 protein: CASSLDMNTGELFF
J gene: TRBJ2-7; V gene: TRBV13; CDR3 protein: CASSPRPGTVYEQYF
J gene: TRBJ1-1; V gene: TRBV12-3/TRBV12-4; CDR3 protein: CASLDRGGWGTEAFF
J gene: TRBJ1-1; V gene: TRBV7-3; CDR3 protein: CASSPTGGNTEAFF
J gene: TRBJ2-5; V gene: TRBV28; CDR3 protein: CASSSLQGSGVETQYF
J gene: TRBJ2-7; V gene: TRBV7-9; CDR3 protein: CASSLGDRPYEQYF
J gene: TRBJ2-5; V gene: TRBV7-9; CDR3 protein: CASSPRTGSFGETQYF
J gene: TRBJ1-1; V gene: TRBV19; CDR3 protein: CASSWGETEAFF
J gene: TRBJ2-7; V gene: TRBV29-1; CDR3 protein: CSVEDGEGSSYEQYF
J gene: TRBJ1-1; V gene: TRBV12-3/TRBV12-4; CDR3 protein: CASSLVGPHEAFF
J gene: TRBJ2-1; V gene: TRBV4-2; CDR3 protein: CASSPWEASGNEQFF